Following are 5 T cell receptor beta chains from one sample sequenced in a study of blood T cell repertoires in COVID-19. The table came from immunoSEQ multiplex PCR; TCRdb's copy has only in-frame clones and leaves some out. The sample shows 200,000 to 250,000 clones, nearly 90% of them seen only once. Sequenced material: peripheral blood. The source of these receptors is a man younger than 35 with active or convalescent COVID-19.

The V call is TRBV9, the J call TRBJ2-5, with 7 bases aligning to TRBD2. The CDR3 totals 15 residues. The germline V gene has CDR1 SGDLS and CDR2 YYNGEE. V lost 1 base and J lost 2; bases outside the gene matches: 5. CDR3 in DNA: TGTGCCAGCAGCGTAACCGGGACTACACAAGAGACCCAGTACTTC. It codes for CASSVTGTTQETQYF.

In nucleotides, the CDR3 is TGTGCCAGCAGTTCCCCAAAGAGGGGGAAGCTTGAAGCTTTCTTT. This translates into CASSSPKRGKLEAFF. J is TRBJ1-1 and V is TRBV6-5; D may be TRBD1 (6 bases). CDR3 length: 15 amino acids. Germline assignment: CDR1 MNHEY and CDR2 SVGAGI. Trimming cost V 4 bases and J 7 bases, with 19 bases left between them.

The CDR3 sequence is CASSLLTSGEETQYF. The CDR3 region has the DNA TGCGCCAGCAGCTTGTTGACTAGCGGGGAAGAGACCCAGTACTTC. The rearrangement links TRBV5-1 to TRBJ2-5, with TRBD2 matching over 11 bases. The V gene end was trimmed by 1 base and the J gene end by 3 bases; junction bases not matched to a gene: 2. Germline V gives CDR1 SGHRS, CDR2 YFSETQ. CDR3 size: 15 residues.

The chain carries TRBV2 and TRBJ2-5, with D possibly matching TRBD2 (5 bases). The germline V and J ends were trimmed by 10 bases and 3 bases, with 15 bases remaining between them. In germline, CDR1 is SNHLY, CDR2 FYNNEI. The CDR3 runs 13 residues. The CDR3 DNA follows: TGTGCCACCTCAGTGAACGGGGAAGAGACCCAGTACTTC. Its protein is CATSVNGEETQYF. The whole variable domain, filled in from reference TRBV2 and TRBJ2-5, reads EPEVTQTPSHQVTQMGQEVILRCVPISNHLYFYWYRQILGQKVEFLVSFYNNEISEKSEIFDDQFSVERPDGSNFTLKIRSTKLEDSAMYFCATSVNGEETQYFGPGTRLLVL.

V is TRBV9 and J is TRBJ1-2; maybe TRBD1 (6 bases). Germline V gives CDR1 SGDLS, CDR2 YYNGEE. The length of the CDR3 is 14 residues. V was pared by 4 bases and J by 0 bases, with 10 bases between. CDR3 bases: TGTGCCAGCAGCCAGACAGGAGCTAACTATGGCTACACCTTC. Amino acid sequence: CASSQTGANYGYTF.